This entry is about one TCR beta chain. What it binds is not known. V lost 1 base to trimming and J lost 5 bases, with 10 bases between them. Germline V gene sequence: CDR1 SGHRS, CDR2 YFSETQ. The CDR3 runs 14 residues. The data were obtained in a study of cytomegalovirus exposure and HLA in healthy donors. PCR employed 60 Vbeta and 13 Jbeta primers. The data were produced by immunoSEQ multiplex PCR, yet TCRdb's version contains in-frame clones alone and is incomplete. The sample carries some 71,000 clones, about two thirds recorded once. Whole-study findings and limits: In vitro testing confirmed a few CMV-associated chains as specific for CMV antigens. Later analysis showed most CMV-associated TCR beta chains appearing HLA-restricted. Some highly shared sequence variants likely arose as a pipeline artifact.

V usage is TRBV5-1 and J usage is TRBJ2-1, with a tentative D call TRBD1 (6 bases). The sequenced sample consisted of PBMCs. This receptor was identified in a man aged 35 to 55 in good health and CMV-seropositive. CDR3 sequence reads: CASSLQGMDNEQFF. Written as DNA, the CDR3 is TGCGCCAGCAGCTTGCAGGGGATGGACAATGAGCAGTTCTTC.